This is a list of T cell receptor beta chains from one sample in a study of response to subunit inactivated influenza vaccine. TCRdb redid the calling of the RT-PCR reads with MiXCR, one entry per CDR3 protein. The sample has fewer than 600,000 distinct CDR3 sequences, around 7.9% seen once. The sequences come from PBMCs from blood, collected about 23 months after vaccination. These receptors were taken from a man between 45 and 75 years old who received an inactivated influenza vaccine. CDR3s include the opening cysteine and the closing phenylalanine or tryptophan. A D gene is named only where the DNA matches it firmly. Size is stated for part of the rows, as once, few or many counts, or as a class when the clone is expanded.

v_gene,abundance,j_gene,d_gene,CDR3nt,CDR3aa
TRBV6-5,once,TRBJ2-1,NA,TGTGCCAGCAGTTCCTTGTCGGGAGCATACAATGAGCAGTTCTTC,CASSSLSGAYNEQFF
TRBV12-3/TRBV12-4,many,TRBJ2-2,TRBD2,TGTGCCAGCAGTTTTGGCGGGAGTTTAACCGGGGAGCTGTTTTTT,CASSFGGSLTGELFF
TRBV3-1,few,TRBJ2-4,TRBD1,TGTGCCAGCAGCCAAAAACAGGGGAACATTCAGTACTTC,CASSQKQGNIQYF
TRBV12-3/TRBV12-4,many,TRBJ2-2,TRBD2,TGTGCCAGCTTTCCGGGGGGGCTGAACACCGGGGAGCTGTTTTTT,CASFPGGLNTGELFF
TRBV20-1,few,TRBJ2-1,TRBD2,TGCAGTGCTAGAGCGAGCGGGAGGGGGGGTGAGCAGTTCTTC,CSARASGRGGEQFF
TRBV5-6,NA,TRBJ2-3,NA,TGTGCCATCAGCCACCGGCTCCTCCACCCGGAAGATACGCAGTATTTT,CAISHRLLHPEDTQYF
TRBV7-2,NA,TRBJ2-4,TRBD1,TGTGCCAGCAGCTTCGCGGGACAGGGTGTTGGAAACATTCAGTACTTC,CASSFAGQGVGNIQYF
TRBV20-1,NA,TRBJ2-5,TRBD2,TGCAGTGGGACTAGCGGGGGGACGGAGACCCAGTACTTC,CSGTSGGTETQYF
TRBV6-1,NA,TRBJ2-7,NA,TGTGCCAGCAGTGCCCGGGCCTTGCGGGGCTACGAGCAGTACTTC,CASSARALRGYEQYF
TRBV23-1,NA,TRBJ2-3,NA,TGCGCCAGCAGTCAATCTACCTACACGGAGGCCTACGCTTGCACAGATACGCAGTATTTT,CASSQSTYTEAYACTDTQYF
TRBV28,few,TRBJ2-1,NA,TGTGCCAGCGGGCCCTTCGGGAGAAGCTCCTACAATGAGCAGTTCTTC,CASGPFGRSSYNEQFF
TRBV7-2,many,TRBJ1-2,NA,TGTGCCAGCGATACGGGGCCCCCCTATGGCTACACCTTC,CASDTGPPYGYTF
TRBV7-9,many,TRBJ2-7,NA,TGTGCCAGCAGCTTAGGACACGGAGTCCCCTACGAGCAGTACTTC,CASSLGHGVPYEQYF
TRBV3-1,few,TRBJ2-4,NA,TGTGCCAGCAGCCAAGATCAACCGGGGCTCAAAAACATTCAGTACTTC,CASSQDQPGLKNIQYF
TRBV7-6,NA,TRBJ1-3,NA,TGTGCCAGTAAAACCGGTGGGGGGGTGACTGGAAACACCATATATTTT,CASKTGGGVTGNTIYF
TRBV5-1,many,TRBJ2-1,TRBD2,TGCGCCAGCAGCCCCGGGACTTTCACAAGGACTAGCGGGAGCGAGCAGTTCTTC,CASSPGTFTRTSGSEQFF
TRBV21-1,few,TRBJ2-4,NA,TGTGCCAGCAGCACGACTAGCGGGGGGGCCGGGTCCAAAAACATTCAGTACTTC,CASSTTSGGAGSKNIQYF
TRBV12-3/TRBV12-4,NA,TRBJ1-1,NA,TGTGCCAGCCAAACGGGGGCACGCACTGAAGCTTTCTTT,CASQTGARTEAFF
TRBV29-1,few,TRBJ2-7,NA,TGCAGCGCACGGACAGTTTTGACCTACGAGCAGTACTTC,CSARTVLTYEQYF
TRBV5-1,few,TRBJ2-5,TRBD2,TGCGCCAGCAGCTTGACCCCATCCACGGGGGGGTCCGAGACCCAGTACTTC,CASSLTPSTGGSETQYF
TRBV9,NA,TRBJ2-5,TRBD1,TGTGCCAGCAGCGTAGAGCCCTCAGCGACAGGGTATGAGACCCAGTACTTC,CASSVEPSATGYETQYF
TRBV10-3,few,TRBJ1-2,TRBD1,TGTGCCATCAGTGACCCGGACAGGGGCTATGGCTACACCTTC,CAISDPDRGYGYTF
TRBV7-3,many,TRBJ1-1,NA,TGTGCCAGCAGAGTCGGGCAGGGCGACACTGAAGCTTTCTTT,CASRVGQGDTEAFF